Listed below are T cell receptor beta chains from one sample, sequenced in a study of blood T cells in healthy people across ages. TCRdb redid the calling of the 5' RACE reads with MiXCR, one entry per CDR3 protein. This table holds under 2 million distinct CDR3 sequences, roughly 32% found once. Sequenced input: blood. These TCRs come from a woman younger than 45 in good health. CDR3s include the opening cysteine and the closing phenylalanine or tryptophan. A D gene is named only where the DNA matches it firmly. Clone size is not always given. Where it is, it says once, few, many or a class for expanded clones.

j_call: TRBJ2-5; d_call: .; clone_size: .; v_call: TRBV5-5; cdr3_aa: CASSPSGRSGETQYF; cdr3_nt: TGTGCCAGCAGCCCCAGCGGAAGGTCCGGAGAGACCCAGTACTTC
j_call: TRBJ1-6; d_call: .; clone_size: many; v_call: TRBV20-1; cdr3_aa: CSAREGGPNSPLHF; cdr3_nt: TGCAGTGCTAGAGAGGGCGGACCTAATTCACCCCTCCACTTT
j_call: TRBJ2-6; d_call: .; clone_size: few; v_call: TRBV28; cdr3_aa: CASSDLGFAGANVLTF; cdr3_nt: TGTGCCAGCAGTGACCTGGGTTTCGCTGGGGCCAACGTCCTGACTTTC
j_call: TRBJ2-2; d_call: TRBD2; clone_size: .; v_call: TRBV10-3; cdr3_aa: CAIFPGGVGELFF; cdr3_nt: TGTGCCATCTTTCCGGGGGGAGTCGGGGAGCTGTTTTTT
j_call: TRBJ2-4; d_call: TRBD1; clone_size: .; v_call: TRBV30; cdr3_aa: CAWSSNGQGAAKNIQYF; cdr3_nt: TGTGCCTGGAGTTCTAATGGACAGGGGGCGGCCAAAAACATTCAGTACTTC
j_call: TRBJ1-1; d_call: .; clone_size: once; v_call: TRBV6-1; cdr3_aa: CTSTERWWANTEAFF; cdr3_nt: TGTACCAGCACCGAAAGGTGGTGGGCGAACACTGAAGCTTTCTTT
j_call: TRBJ2-3; d_call: TRBD1; clone_size: many; v_call: TRBV29-1; cdr3_aa: CSATGTSEYF; cdr3_nt: TGCAGCGCGACAGGGACATCAGAGTATTTT
j_call: TRBJ2-4; d_call: .; clone_size: few; v_call: TRBV28; cdr3_aa: CASNGSGGLYGIQYF; cdr3_nt: TGTGCCAGCAACGGTTCCGGGGGCCTCTACGGCATTCAGTACTTC
j_call: TRBJ2-3; d_call: TRBD2; clone_size: .; v_call: TRBV20-1; cdr3_aa: CSVNALAGPDAQYF; cdr3_nt: TGCAGTGTTAACGCGCTAGCGGGGCCAGATGCGCAGTATTTT
j_call: TRBJ2-3; d_call: .; clone_size: .; v_call: TRBV7-9; cdr3_aa: CASSLARARLGTDTQYF; cdr3_nt: TGTGCCAGCAGCTTGGCCCGAGCGCGGCTCGGCACAGATACGCAGTATTTT
j_call: TRBJ1-2; d_call: TRBD1; clone_size: .; v_call: TRBV20-1; cdr3_aa: CSASSDRGFNYGYTF; cdr3_nt: TGCAGTGCGAGCTCGGACAGGGGGTTCAACTATGGCTACACCTTC
j_call: TRBJ2-1; d_call: .; clone_size: .; v_call: TRBV20-1; cdr3_aa: CSAEDSYNYNEQFF; cdr3_nt: TGCAGTGCTGAAGACAGCTACAACTACAATGAGCAGTTCTTC
j_call: TRBJ2-5; d_call: TRBD1; clone_size: .; v_call: TRBV7-2; cdr3_aa: CASSLVRTGGNEQYF; cdr3_nt: TGTGCCAGCAGCTTAGTTAGGACAGGAGGTAATGAGCAGTACTTC
j_call: TRBJ2-5; d_call: .; clone_size: many; v_call: TRBV29-1; cdr3_aa: CSVELQGQQETQYF; cdr3_nt: TGCAGCGTTGAACTCCAGGGCCAACAAGAGACCCAGTACTTC
j_call: TRBJ2-4; d_call: .; clone_size: few; v_call: TRBV7-3; cdr3_aa: CASSSSPGNIQYF; cdr3_nt: TGTGCCAGCAGCTCCTCACCGGGGAACATTCAGTACTTC
j_call: TRBJ2-7; d_call: TRBD2; clone_size: few; v_call: TRBV5-1; cdr3_aa: CASSLTGSGGVPVSYEQYF; cdr3_nt: TGCGCCAGCAGCTTGACGGGTAGCGGGGGTGTGCCGGTTTCCTACGAGCAGTACTTC
j_call: TRBJ2-3; d_call: .; clone_size: .; v_call: TRBV7-6; cdr3_aa: CASSPEDTRAGTDTQYF; cdr3_nt: TGTGCCAGCAGCCCGGAGGACACGAGGGCCGGCACAGATACGCAGTATTTT
j_call: TRBJ2-6; d_call: .; clone_size: few; v_call: TRBV25-1; cdr3_aa: CASSELGSSVLTF; cdr3_nt: TGTGCCAGCAGTGAATTGGGCAGTTCCGTCCTGACTTTC
j_call: TRBJ2-6; d_call: .; clone_size: many; v_call: TRBV3-1; cdr3_aa: CASSQGSSGANVLTF; cdr3_nt: TGTGCCAGCAGCCAAGGGAGCTCTGGGGCCAACGTCCTGACTTTC
j_call: TRBJ1-5; d_call: .; clone_size: .; v_call: TRBV6-5; cdr3_aa: CASSRGASPNQPQHF; cdr3_nt: TGTGCCAGCTCCCGAGGGGCCAGCCCAAATCAGCCCCAGCATTTT
j_call: TRBJ2-7; d_call: .; clone_size: .; v_call: TRBV18; cdr3_aa: CASSRLGTGSYEQYF; cdr3_nt: TGTGCCAGCTCGCGACTCGGGACGGGCTCCTACGAGCAGTACTTC
j_call: TRBJ2-3; d_call: TRBD2; clone_size: few; v_call: TRBV10-3; cdr3_aa: CAIKSTSGGPGYDIDTQYF; cdr3_nt: TGTGCCATCAAATCAACTAGCGGGGGACCCGGATACGACATCGATACGCAGTATTTT
j_call: TRBJ1-2; d_call: .; clone_size: few; v_call: TRBV9; cdr3_aa: CASSALQEPRGGYTF; cdr3_nt: TGTGCCAGCAGCGCGTTACAGGAGCCCAGGGGTGGCTACACCTTC
j_call: TRBJ2-3; d_call: .; clone_size: few; v_call: TRBV4-2; cdr3_aa: CASSQSGGMGSDTQYF; cdr3_nt: TGTGCCAGCAGCCAAAGTGGGGGGATGGGTTCAGATACGCAGTATTTT
j_call: TRBJ2-1; d_call: TRBD2; clone_size: few; v_call: TRBV7-9; cdr3_aa: CASSLETSALYNEQFF; cdr3_nt: TGTGCCAGCAGCTTAGAGACTAGCGCACTCTACAATGAGCAGTTCTTC
j_call: TRBJ2-1; d_call: .; clone_size: .; v_call: TRBV4-2; cdr3_aa: CASSQEEADNEQFF; cdr3_nt: TGTGCCAGCAGCCAAGAAGAGGCCGACAATGAGCAGTTCTTC
j_call: TRBJ2-7; d_call: .; clone_size: .; v_call: TRBV5-4; cdr3_aa: CASSFPGQRSYEQYF; cdr3_nt: TGTGCCAGCAGCTTTCCCGGACAGCGCTCCTACGAGCAGTACTTC
j_call: TRBJ1-2; d_call: .; clone_size: .; v_call: TRBV11-2; cdr3_aa: CASSLGRGRRINDYGYTF; cdr3_nt: TGTGCCAGCAGCTTAGGTCGAGGCAGACGGATAAATGACTATGGCTACACCTTC
j_call: TRBJ2-3; d_call: .; clone_size: .; v_call: TRBV12-3/TRBV12-4; cdr3_aa: CASSFGALRADTQYF; cdr3_nt: TGTGCCAGCAGTTTCGGGGCCCTTAGAGCAGATACGCAGTATTTT
j_call: TRBJ2-7; d_call: .; clone_size: few; v_call: TRBV7-8; cdr3_aa: CASSLELDRSYEQYF; cdr3_nt: TGTGCCAGCAGCTTAGAGTTGGACAGATCCTACGAGCAGTACTTC
j_call: TRBJ2-7; d_call: .; clone_size: .; v_call: TRBV2; cdr3_aa: CASRGLEGSYEQYF; cdr3_nt: TGTGCCAGCAGGGGATTAGAGGGCTCCTACGAGCAGTACTTC
j_call: TRBJ2-1; d_call: TRBD2; clone_size: .; v_call: TRBV2; cdr3_aa: CASLGLAGSSYSDQFF; cdr3_nt: TGTGCCAGCTTGGGACTAGCGGGTAGCTCCTACAGTGACCAGTTCTTC
j_call: TRBJ1-2; d_call: TRBD1; clone_size: .; v_call: TRBV7-9; cdr3_aa: CASSGQVSYGYTF; cdr3_nt: TGTGCCAGCAGCGGACAGGTTAGCTATGGCTACACCTTC
j_call: TRBJ1-2; d_call: .; clone_size: .; v_call: TRBV27; cdr3_aa: CASRATPTNYGYTF; cdr3_nt: TGTGCCAGCAGGGCCACCCCAACTAACTATGGCTACACCTTC
j_call: TRBJ1-4; d_call: .; clone_size: few; v_call: TRBV27; cdr3_aa: CASSIRTPEKLFF; cdr3_nt: TGTGCCAGCAGTATCAGGACCCCGGAAAAACTGTTTTTT
j_call: TRBJ2-5; d_call: TRBD1; clone_size: many; v_call: TRBV5-1; cdr3_aa: CASSLAGTGVGETQYF; cdr3_nt: TGCGCCAGCAGCTTGGCCGGGACAGGGGTTGGAGAGACCCAGTACTTC
j_call: TRBJ2-5; d_call: .; clone_size: .; v_call: TRBV4-1; cdr3_aa: CASGQGLAGGLQETQYF; cdr3_nt: TGCGCCAGCGGCCAAGGATTGGCAGGGGGACTACAAGAGACCCAGTACTTC
j_call: TRBJ1-1; d_call: TRBD1; clone_size: .; v_call: TRBV9; cdr3_aa: CASSVGQGGNTEAFF; cdr3_nt: TGTGCCAGCAGCGTGGGACAGGGGGGCAACACTGAAGCTTTCTTT
j_call: TRBJ2-6; d_call: .; clone_size: .; v_call: TRBV5-1; cdr3_aa: CASSPQASGEANVLTF; cdr3_nt: TGCGCCAGCAGCCCACAGGCCTCGGGAGAGGCCAACGTCCTGACTTTC
j_call: TRBJ2-1; d_call: TRBD1; clone_size: .; v_call: TRBV5-1; cdr3_aa: CASSARQGPSYNEQFF; cdr3_nt: TGCGCCAGCAGCGCCCGACAGGGCCCCTCCTACAATGAGCAGTTCTTC
j_call: TRBJ1-2; d_call: .; clone_size: few; v_call: TRBV9; cdr3_aa: CASSVESAIANYYGYTF; cdr3_nt: TGTGCCAGCAGCGTAGAGTCGGCGATAGCTAATTACTATGGCTACACCTTC
j_call: TRBJ1-1; d_call: .; clone_size: .; v_call: TRBV20-1; cdr3_aa: CSASPLRGRGGNTEAFF; cdr3_nt: TGCAGTGCTAGTCCCCTCCGTGGTCGGGGGGGGAACACTGAAGCTTTCTTT
j_call: TRBJ2-7; d_call: TRBD2; clone_size: few; v_call: TRBV6-2/TRBV6-3; cdr3_aa: CATARGSGYEQYF; cdr3_nt: TGTGCCACCGCGCGGGGGAGTGGTTACGAGCAGTACTTC
j_call: TRBJ2-7; d_call: .; clone_size: .; v_call: TRBV6-1; cdr3_aa: CASSRLGRTISYEQYF; cdr3_nt: TGTGCCAGCAGCCGACTGGGGCGGACCATCTCCTACGAGCAGTACTTC
j_call: TRBJ2-4; d_call: TRBD1; clone_size: many; v_call: TRBV5-1; cdr3_aa: CASGPGQGLNIQYF; cdr3_nt: TGCGCCAGCGGCCCGGGACAGGGGTTAAACATTCAGTACTTC
j_call: TRBJ2-7; d_call: .; clone_size: few; v_call: TRBV7-9; cdr3_aa: CASSLSQGATYEQYF; cdr3_nt: TGTGCCAGCAGCTTATCGCAGGGCGCTACCTACGAGCAGTACTTC
j_call: TRBJ1-2; d_call: .; clone_size: few; v_call: TRBV21-1; cdr3_aa: CASSLRVACNYGYTF; cdr3_nt: TGTGCCAGCAGCCTTAGGGTTGCATGTAACTATGGCTACACCTTC
j_call: TRBJ1-2; d_call: TRBD1; clone_size: .; v_call: TRBV28; cdr3_aa: CASSFQGAPGYTF; cdr3_nt: TGTGCCAGCAGTTTTCAGGGGGCGCCCGGCTACACCTTC
j_call: TRBJ2-1; d_call: TRBD2; clone_size: .; v_call: TRBV20-1; cdr3_aa: CSAREGGRTKNEQFF; cdr3_nt: TGCAGTGCTAGAGAGGGCGGGAGGACCAAGAATGAGCAGTTCTTC
j_call: TRBJ2-2; d_call: TRBD1; clone_size: .; v_call: TRBV5-5; cdr3_aa: CASSSDRGRELFF; cdr3_nt: TGTGCCAGCAGCTCCGACAGGGGGCGGGAGCTGTTTTTT
j_call: TRBJ2-7; d_call: .; clone_size: .; v_call: TRBV20-1; cdr3_aa: CSARRNIGPNGYEQYF; cdr3_nt: TGCAGTGCTAGAAGAAATATCGGGCCAAACGGTTACGAGCAGTACTTC
j_call: TRBJ2-1; d_call: TRBD2; clone_size: few; v_call: TRBV5-4; cdr3_aa: CASREGLAGTSRIGNEQFF; cdr3_nt: TGTGCCAGCAGGGAGGGACTAGCGGGGACCTCCAGGATAGGCAATGAGCAGTTCTTC
j_call: TRBJ2-7; d_call: .; clone_size: many; v_call: TRBV4-1; cdr3_aa: CASSQEQRGTYEQYF; cdr3_nt: TGCGCCAGCAGCCAAGAACAAAGGGGGACCTACGAGCAGTACTTC
j_call: TRBJ1-2; d_call: TRBD1; clone_size: few; v_call: TRBV7-9; cdr3_aa: CASSARTGMKDYGYTF; cdr3_nt: TGTGCCAGCAGCGCCCGGACAGGGATGAAGGACTATGGCTACACCTTC